This T cell receptor (beta chain) was profiled in a study of cytomegalovirus exposure and HLA in healthy donors. Across the study: There were about 85 million unique TCRs (from HLA-typed donors) in an early data release.

Findings of the study overall: Several of the most significant clusters appeared, in a later analysis, to be linked to common viral pathogens. Later analysis revealed greater clonal expansion in HLA-associated TCR beta chains than in equally common others.

This PCR relied on a set of 60 Vbeta primers and 13 Jbeta primers. Measured with immunoSEQ multiplex PCR; TCRdb has only the in-frame clones, and not every one. The table lists about 130,000 clones, around 80% of them singletons. V lost 5 bases, J lost 5 bases, and 6 bases stayed unmatched. Germline-derived CDR1 and CDR2 are SEHNR and FQNEAQ (reference sequence). The CDR3 totals 14 residues. About this clone itself: Its matching antigen is unknown.

The receptor was derived from a boy aged 2 to 10 in good health and CMV-seronegative. The source material was PBMCs. This rearrangement joins TRBV7-9 to TRBJ1-1; TRBD1 agrees at 9 bases. Here the CDR3 reads CASSPGTGWTEAFF. The CDR3 region has the DNA TGTGCCAGCAGCCCTGGGACAGGGTGGACTGAAGCTTTCTTT.